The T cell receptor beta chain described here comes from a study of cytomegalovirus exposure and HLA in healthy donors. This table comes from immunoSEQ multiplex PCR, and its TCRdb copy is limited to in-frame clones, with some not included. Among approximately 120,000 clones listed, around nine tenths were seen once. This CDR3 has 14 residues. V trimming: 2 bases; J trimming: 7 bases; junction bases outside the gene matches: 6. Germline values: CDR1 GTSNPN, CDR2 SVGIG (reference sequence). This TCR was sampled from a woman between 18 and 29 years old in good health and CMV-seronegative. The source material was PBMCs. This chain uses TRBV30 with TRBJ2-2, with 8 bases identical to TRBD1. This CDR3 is CAWSKDRADGELFF. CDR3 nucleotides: TGTGCCTGGAGTAAGGACAGGGCAGACGGGGAGCTGTTTTTT.